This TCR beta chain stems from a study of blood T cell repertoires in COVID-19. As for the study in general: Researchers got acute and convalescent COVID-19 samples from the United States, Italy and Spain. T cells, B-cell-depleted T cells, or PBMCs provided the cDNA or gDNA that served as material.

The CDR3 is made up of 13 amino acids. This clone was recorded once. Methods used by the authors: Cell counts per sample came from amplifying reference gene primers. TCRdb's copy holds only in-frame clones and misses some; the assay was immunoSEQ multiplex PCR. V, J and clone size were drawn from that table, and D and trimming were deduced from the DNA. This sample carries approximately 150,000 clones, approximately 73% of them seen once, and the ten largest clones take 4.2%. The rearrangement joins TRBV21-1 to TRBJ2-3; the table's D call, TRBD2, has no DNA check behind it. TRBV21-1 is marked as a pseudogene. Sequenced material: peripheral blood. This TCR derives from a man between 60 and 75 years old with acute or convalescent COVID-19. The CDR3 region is CATSGKGADTQYF. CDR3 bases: TGTGCCACAAGCGGGAAAGGTGCAGATACGCAGTATTTT.